One and the same sample provided the 25 T cell receptor beta chains below, sequenced in a study of neurological immune-mediated disorders. Each CDR3 protein gets one entry after TCRdb re-called the 5' RACE reads with MiXCR. The sample lists some 41,000 distinct CDR3 sequences, about 14% occurring once. Sequenced material: CD4+ T cells from blood. The receptors come from a woman in her fifties or sixties with HTLV-1-associated myelopathy (HAM/TSP).

This clonotype occurred many times. CDR3 loop: CASSLGTGDSARHF. DNA for the CDR3: TGCGCCAGCAGCTTGGGGACGGGGGACAGCGCAAGGCATTTT. The gene calls are TRBV5-1 and TRBJ1-5; 7 nucleotides line up with TRBD1. The CDR3 is 14 residues long. With V trimmed by 0 bases and J by 15 bases, 12 bases remained unmatched. CDR1 is SGHRS, CDR2 YFSETQ, per germline.

This clonotype was recorded at least ten times. This chain connects TRBV12-3 or TRBV12-4 to TRBJ1-2; no firm D call. The V and J ends lost 0 bases and 8 bases respectively, with 10 bases between them. The CDR3 has 13 residues. CDR3 nucleotide sequence: TGTGCCAGCAGTTTAGCGGTATTGAGCGGCTACACCTTC. Encoded protein: CASSLAVLSGYTF.

This clonotype has a count of ten or more. The V gene is TRBV20-1, the J gene TRBJ2-1; possibly TRBD2 for D (6 bases). Germline values: CDR1 DFQATT, CDR2 SNEGSKA (reference sequence). Between the trimmed V and J ends, which lost 3 bases and 2 bases, there was a span of 17 bases. This CDR3 spans 16 amino acids. Here the CDR3 reads CSASYAGTGAYNEQFF. Written as DNA, the CDR3 is TGCAGTGCTAGCTACGCCGGGACGGGGGCCTACAATGAGCAGTTCTTC.

This clonotype was observed many times. The chain is built from TRBV29-1 and TRBJ2-7; tentatively, D is TRBD1 (5 bases). V lost 5 bases and J 2 bases, leaving 13 bases between the germline ends. Germline-derived CDR1 and CDR2 are SQVTM and ANQGSEA. The CDR3 extends over 13 amino acids. The CDR3 reads CSVCFDSTYEQYF. The CDR3 DNA reads TGCAGCGTTTGCTTCGACAGTACCTACGAGCAGTACTTC.

This clonotype was seen ten or more times. In DNA, the CDR3 is TGTGCCAGCAGCTGGACGTTGGCAGATACGCAGTATTTT. It is translated as CASSWTLADTQYF. The chain has TRBV7-9 and TRBJ2-3; no definite D call. Germline V gene lookup returns CDR1 SEHNR and CDR2 FQNEAQ (reference sequence). The V end lost 4 bases, the J end lost 4 bases, and 9 bases lay between the germline ends. The CDR3 has 13 amino acids.

This clonotype was counted at least ten times. The genes are TRBV5-1 and TRBJ2-3; TRBD2 matches 10 bases. The CDR3 covers 17 residues. Germline-derived CDR1 and CDR2 are SGHRS and YFSETQ. J was trimmed by 2 bases and V by 5 bases; bases with no gene match: 11. The CDR3 reads CASSSSPSGGLTDTQYF. In DNA, the CDR3 is TGCGCCAGCAGTTCGTCCCCTAGCGGGGGTCTCACAGATACGCAGTATTTT.

This clonotype showed up many times. The chain couples TRBV2 to TRBJ1-5; 7 nucleotides match TRBD1. CDR1 and CDR2 (germline): SNHLY, FYNNEI. The CDR3 covers 13 residues. Losses at the gene ends were 7 bases for V and 4 bases for J; bases not matched to a gene: 4. The DNA of the CDR3 is TGTGCCAGCAAACAGGGGCGAAATCAGCCCCAGCATTTT. Translation gives CASKQGRNQPQHF.

The sample holds many counts of this clonotype. This chain connects TRBV7-2 to TRBJ2-1; possibly TRBD1 or TRBD2 for D (6 bases each). Germline V gene data show CDR1 as SGHTA and CDR2 as FQGNSA. This CDR3 has 17 residues. The V end was cut by 5 bases, the J end by 0 bases, with 17 bases between. CDR3 nucleotides: TGTGCCAGCAGCCGGCCGGGGGCACAGAGCTCCTACAATGAGCAGTTCTTC. Its protein is CASSRPGAQSSYNEQFF.

This clonotype was detected ten times or more. The rearrangement uses TRBV5-1 and TRBJ2-5, with 9 bases aligning to TRBD1. The CDR3 has 14 residues. The trim removed 4 bases at V and 3 bases at J, leaving 4 bases unmatched. CDR1 is SGHRS and CDR2 is YFSETQ in the germline V gene. In DNA, the CDR3 is TGCGCCAGCAGCACTGGACAGGGGAAAGAGACCCAGTACTTC. Translating it yields CASSTGQGKETQYF.

In its sample, this clonotype was seen many times. The chain employs TRBV5-1 and TRBJ1-1; D is possibly TRBD1 (6 bases). CDR1 is SGHRS and CDR2 is YFSETQ in the germline V gene. The CDR3 runs to 17 residues. The V end lost 0 bases, the J end lost 0 bases, and 15 bases lay between the germline ends. The CDR3 spells CASSLEQGRTLNTEAFF. For the CDR3, the DNA is TGCGCCAGCAGCTTGGAGCAGGGGCGTACCCTGAACACTGAAGCTTTCTTT.

The sample holds many counts of this clonotype. The chain employs TRBV7-6 and TRBJ1-2; D is perhaps TRBD1 (6 bases). The V and J ends lost 9 bases and 2 bases respectively, with 28 bases between them. The germline V gene encodes CDR1 SGHVS and CDR2 FNYEAQ. This CDR3 comprises 18 residues. CDR3 DNA sequence: TGTGCCAGTGGACCGGGCTTTAGGGGGTTAAAATCAAACTATGGCTACACCTTC. Its translation is CASGPGFRGLKSNYGYTF.

This clonotype was picked up many times. The CDR3 nucleotides are TGCGCCAGCAGACCGTTTCCAGGGGACAGAGGAGAGCAGTACTTC. Translating gives CASRPFPGDRGEQYF. The chain is built from TRBV5-1 and TRBJ2-7; 7 bases agree with TRBD1. The germline V gene encodes CDR1 SGHRS and CDR2 YFSETQ. With V trimmed by 5 bases and J by 7 bases, 15 bases remained unmatched. The CDR3 has 15 amino acids.

The chain employs TRBV12-5 and TRBJ1-2, with no clear D. Trimming took 3 bases from V and 7 from J, leaving 9 bases between them. CDR1 and CDR2 (germline): LGHNT, FRNRAP. CDR3 length equals 12 residues. This CDR3 is CASGLSGPGYTF. The CDR3 DNA sequence: TGTGCTAGTGGTTTATCAGGTCCTGGCTACACCTTC. The complete variable domain, with remaining parts taken from reference TRBV12-5 and TRBJ1-2, reads DARVTQTPRHKVTEMGQEVTMRCQPILGHNTVFWYRQTMMQGLELLAYFRNRAPLDDSGMPKDRFSAEMPDATLATLKIQPSEPRDSAVYFCASGLSGPGYTFGSGTRLTVV.

This clonotype has only one observation. The chain joins TRBV9 to TRBJ2-7; TRBD1 agrees at 8 bases. Germline loops: CDR1 SGDLS, CDR2 YYNGEE. V lost 4 bases, J lost 5 bases, and 11 bases stayed unmatched. There are 15 residues in the CDR3. The CDR3 coding sequence is TGTGCCAGCAGCCCCCTTTCGACAGGGGCGCACGAGCAGTACTTC. This codes for CASSPLSTGAHEQYF.

In this sample, this clonotype turned up many times. V usage is TRBV7-2 and J usage is TRBJ1-4; D possibly corresponds to TRBD1 (5 bases). Trimming shortened V by 5 bases and J by 6 bases, and 7 bases separated the two germline ends. This CDR3 is 12 amino acids long. Germline loops: CDR1 SGHTA, CDR2 FQGNSA. The CDR3 is CASSPGYEKLFF. The CDR3 DNA reads TGTGCCAGCAGCCCAGGGTATGAAAAACTGTTTTTT.

This clonotype was observed many times. The genes are TRBV20-1 and TRBJ1-2; no definite D call. Germline loops: CDR1 DFQATT, CDR2 SNEGSKA (reference sequence). Trimming left V 0 bases short and J 8 bases short, with 16 bases between. This CDR3 region has 14 residues. The CDR3 loop is CSARDNAFSRGYTF. The CDR3 DNA follows: TGCAGTGCTAGAGATAATGCGTTTTCGAGGGGCTACACCTTC.

The chain recombines TRBV21-1 with TRBJ2-1. TRBV21-1 is an annotated pseudogene. This CDR3 is 14 amino acids long. CDR3 nucleotides: TGTGCCAGCAGCAAAGGTAACACGGGTGATGAGCAGTTCTTC. Translation gives CASSKGNTGDEQFF.

This clonotype was seen repeatedly, ten times or more. The chain joins TRBV20-1 to TRBJ1-2; no clear D. Germline values: CDR1 DFQATT, CDR2 SNEGSKA (reference sequence). The CDR3 length is 13 residues. V was cut by 6 bases and J by 7 bases, with 18 bases left in between. This CDR3 reads CSAQATASSGYTF. The CDR3 nucleotides are TGCAGTGCCCAAGCCACAGCTTCTTCTGGCTACACCTTC.

Points on this clonotype: Mismatch with germline at one junction end may stem from a read error. J is TRBJ1-4 and V is TRBV7-9; weak D call: TRBD1 (6 bases). CDR1 is SEHNR and CDR2 is FQNEAQ in the germline V gene (reference sequence). This CDR3 comprises 12 residues. The CDR3 reads CASILQGEKLFF. CDR3 sequence (DNA): TGTGCCAGCATCTTACAGGGCGAAAAACTGTTTTTT. Looking up the rest from reference TRBV7-9 and TRBJ1-4 gives the full variable domain: DTGVSQNPRHKITKRGQNVTFRCDPISEHNRLYWYRQTLGQGPEFLTYFQNEAQLEKSRLLSDRFSAERPKGSFSTLEIQRTEQGDSAMYLCASILQGEKLFFGSGTQLSVL.

This clonotype was counted at least ten times. The chain carries TRBV5-1 and TRBJ1-6; 8 positions agree with TRBD1. The germline CDR1 and CDR2 sequences are SGHRS and YFSETQ. The CDR3 covers 15 residues. Unmatched junction bases numbered 4, after V lost 0 bases and J lost 8 bases. The CDR3 DNA is TGCGCCAGCAGCTTGGGCGGACAGGGCTATTCACCCCTCCACTTT. This translates into CASSLGGQGYSPLHF.

This clonotype was seen many times. The V call is TRBV5-5, the J call TRBJ1-1; D perhaps matches TRBD1 (5 bases). Per the germline V gene, CDR1 is SGHKS and CDR2 is YYEKEE (reference sequence). V was shortened by 2 bases and J by 1 base, with 15 bases between the two germline ends. The CDR3 has 16 amino acids. CDR3 nucleotide sequence: TGTGCCAGCAGCTTTCGTGCGGACACCTCGAACACTGAAGCTTTCTTT. Residues: CASSFRADTSNTEAFF.

There are many counts of this clonotype. The chain has TRBV2 and TRBJ2-1, with 15 bases aligning to TRBD2. The CDR3 extends over 16 amino acids. Germline loops: CDR1 SNHLY, CDR2 FYNNEI. Trimming cost V 7 bases and J 9 bases; bases outside gene matches: 10. CDR3 DNA sequence: TGTGCCAGCACCCAAGGACTAGCGGGGGGGAAGGGTGAGCAGTTCTTC. Amino acids: CASTQGLAGGKGEQFF. Using reference TRBV2 and TRBJ2-1 for the parts outside the CDR3, the full variable domain is EPEVTQTPSHQVTQMGQEVILRCVPISNHLYFYWYRQILGQKVEFLVSFYNNEISEKSEIFDDQFSVERPDGSNFTLKIRSTKLEDSAMYFCASTQGLAGGKGEQFFGPGTRLTVL.

This clonotype was observed at least ten times. The chain employs TRBV5-1 and TRBJ2-1; D may correspond to TRBD1 or TRBD2 (6 bases each). Germline V gene data show CDR1 as SGHRS and CDR2 as YFSETQ. CDR3 length: 15 amino acids. Trimming took off 1 base at V and 5 bases at J, with 13 bases between the two ends. CDR3 region: CASSLRGEPNNEQFF. The CDR3 DNA follows: TGCGCCAGCAGCTTGAGGGGGGAACCTAACAATGAGCAGTTCTTC.

The V call is TRBV2, the J call TRBJ2-7, with 8 nucleotides matching TRBD1. V lost 8 bases, J lost 10 bases, and 13 bases stayed unmatched. Germline loops: CDR1 SNHLY, CDR2 FYNNEI. This CDR3 region has 13 residues. In DNA, the CDR3 is TGTGCCAGCGCTGGACAGGGCCTGGGGGATCAGTACTTC. Translation gives CASAGQGLGDQYF. The whole variable domain, remainder taken from reference TRBV2 and TRBJ2-7, is EPEVTQTPSHQVTQMGQEVILRCVPISNHLYFYWYRQILGQKVEFLVSFYNNEISEKSEIFDDQFSVERPDGSNFTLKIRSTKLEDSAMYFCASAGQGLGDQYFGPGTRLTVT.

This clonotype was observed many times. V is TRBV12-3 or TRBV12-4 and J is TRBJ2-1, with D tentatively TRBD2 (6 bases). V was cut by 6 bases and J by 6 bases, with 21 bases left in between. CDR3 length: 16 residues. Written as DNA, the CDR3 is TGTGCCAGCAGCCCCTCGGGGCGGGGTCAGGGCAATGAGCAGTTCTTC. This codes for CASSPSGRGQGNEQFF.